This entry lists 28 T cell receptor beta chains sequenced from one sample in a study of cytomegalovirus exposure and HLA in healthy donors. 60 Vbeta and 13 Jbeta primers were used in PCR. The data were produced by immunoSEQ multiplex PCR, yet TCRdb's version contains in-frame clones alone and is incomplete. The sample table sets out about 40,000 clones. Specimen: PBMCs. Receptors were obtained from a man aged 25-45 years in good health and CMV-seronegative.

The gene calls are TRBV6-5 and TRBJ1-1, with D unclear. This CDR3 has 11 residues. CDR1 and CDR2 from the germline V gene are MNHEY and SVGAGI. V lost 7 bases to trimming and J lost 4 bases, with 7 bases between them. The CDR3 DNA reads as TGTGCCAGCACGGCGGGCACTGAAGCTTTCTTT. Encoded protein: CASTAGTEAFF.

The rearrangement joins TRBV6-5 to TRBJ1-1, with TRBD1 matching over 9 bases. V dropped 6 bases and J dropped 1; count of bases not matched to a gene: 3. Looked up from germline, CDR1 is MNHEY and CDR2 is SVGAGI. The CDR3 is 14 amino acids. The CDR3 reads CASSQGQGNTEAFF. CDR3 DNA sequence: TGTGCCAGCAGCCAGGGACAGGGGAACACTGAAGCTTTCTTT.

The chain links TRBV6-5 to TRBJ1-2; possibly TRBD1 for D (5 bases). Germline CDR1 reads MNHEY; CDR2 reads SVGAGI. V was clipped by 2 bases and J by 8 bases, with 12 bases between them. The CDR3 consists of 13 residues. CDR3 residues: CASSYPGFGGYTF. CDR3 bases: TGTGCCAGCAGTTACCCAGGGTTCGGGGGCTACACCTTC.

J is TRBJ2-1 and V is TRBV4-3; tentative D call: TRBD2 (5 bases). This CDR3 is built from 15 residues. CDR1 and CDR2 from the germline V gene are LGHNA and YSLEER. The V end was cut by 0 bases, the J end by 0 bases, with 6 bases between. CDR3 nucleotide sequence: TGCGCCAGCAGCCAAGAGAGGGCCTCCTACAATGAGCAGTTCTTC. Translated: CASSQERASYNEQFF.

The chain recombines TRBV7-2 with TRBJ2-3; weak D call: TRBD1 (6 bases). The germline V gene encodes CDR1 SGHTA and CDR2 FQGNSA. V gave up 5 bases and J gave up 4 bases, with 10 bases separating them. The CDR3 sequence is 13 residues long. CDR3 DNA sequence: TGTGCCAGCAGCACGGGACAAGCAGATACGCAGTATTTT. Protein product: CASSTGQADTQYF.

V is TRBV9 and J is TRBJ2-7; 10 nucleotides line up with TRBD2. The CDR3 runs 16 residues. Unmatched junction bases numbered 9, after V lost 4 bases and J lost 2 bases. Germline CDR1 reads SGDLS; CDR2 reads YYNGEE. CDR3 loop: CASSPRASGGPYEQYF. The CDR3 DNA reads as TGTGCCAGCAGCCCGCGGGCTAGCGGGGGCCCCTACGAGCAGTACTTC.

This chain uses TRBV10-3 with TRBJ1-1; a possible D gene is TRBD1 (5 bases). The CDR3 covers 13 residues. Trimming stripped 6 bases from V and 1 base from J, with 9 bases between. Per the germline V gene, CDR1 is ENHRY and CDR2 is SYGVKD. This chain's CDR3 is CAIRKTENTEAFF. The CDR3 bases are TGTGCCATCAGGAAGACAGAGAACACTGAAGCTTTCTTT.

The chain recombines TRBV27 with TRBJ2-4; a weak D match, TRBD2 (7 bases). There are 12 residues in the CDR3. The V gene's germline CDR1 is MNHEY and CDR2 SMNVEV (reference sequence). Trimming took 6 bases from V and 8 from J, leaving 11 bases between them. The CDR3 sequence: CASSGGGDIQYF. The CDR3 nucleotides are TGTGCCAGCAGCGGAGGGGGGGACATTCAGTACTTC.

The chain uses TRBV28 and TRBJ2-7; unclear D gene. CDR1 and CDR2 from the germline V gene are MDHEN and SYDVKM. CDR3 size: 14 residues. Trimming removed 2 bases from V and 3 bases from J, with 11 bases in between. In nucleotides, the CDR3 is TGTGCCAGCAGTTTACAAATTCAAATCTACGAGCAGTACTTC. Translated: CASSLQIQIYEQYF.

The chain couples TRBV5-1 to TRBJ2-3; TRBD2 matches at 12 bases. CDR1 SGHRS and CDR2 YFSETQ come from the germline V gene. J gave up 6 bases and V 8 bases, and 4 bases lay outside the gene matches. CDR3 size: 13 residues. The CDR3 region has the DNA TGCGCCAGTCGACTAGCGGGAGTCGATACGCAGTATTTT. This codes for CASRLAGVDTQYF.

CDR3 nucleotides: TGTGCCAGCAGCCGTAGTCCCAGCGGGAGAGACAATGAGCAGTTCTTC. Its protein product is CASSRSPSGRDNEQFF. The genes are TRBV4-2 and TRBJ2-1; 8 bases align to TRBD2. The ends lost 4 bases at V and 5 bases at J; junction bases unmatched: 10. The germline CDR1 and CDR2 sequences are LGHNA and YNFKEQ. The CDR3 is 16 amino acids.

The V call is TRBV25-1, the J call TRBJ2-4; a weak D match, TRBD1 (5 bases). Germline V gene sequence: CDR1 MGHDK, CDR2 SYGVNS. Trimming left V 8 bases short and J 0 bases short, with 14 bases between. This CDR3 region has 15 residues. The CDR3 protein is CASRYRTVAKNIQYF. CDR3 coding DNA: TGTGCCAGCCGCTACAGGACGGTAGCCAAAAACATTCAGTACTTC.

V usage is TRBV4-3 and J usage is TRBJ1-3; 7 nucleotides match TRBD1. This CDR3 contains 16 residues. The V segment lost 0 bases and the J segment 1 base; nucleotides outside the gene matches: 3. The germline CDR1 and CDR2 sequences are LGHNA and YSLEER. CDR3: CASSQDRQGSGNTIYF. CDR3 sequence (DNA): TGCGCCAGCAGCCAAGACCGACAGGGTTCTGGAAACACCATATATTTT.

The chain uses TRBV11-2 and TRBJ1-1; maybe TRBD1 (6 bases). This CDR3 region has 14 residues. V was shortened by 5 bases and J by 2 bases, with 12 bases between the two germline ends. The germline gives CDR1 SGHAT, CDR2 FQNNGV. The CDR3, as DNA: TGTGCCAGCAGCCGGTCAGGGGAAAACACTGAAGCTTTCTTT. Translating it yields CASSRSGENTEAFF.

V is TRBV7-2 and J is TRBJ1-6; D uncertain. V lost 0 bases and J lost 10, with 16 bases in between. The CDR3 is 16 amino acids. Germline loops: CDR1 SGHTA, CDR2 FQGNSA. The CDR3 nucleotides read TGTGCCAGCAGCTTAGCGAGCACAGCCATAGTGTCACCCCTCCACTTT. Residues: CASSLASTAIVSPLHF.

The rearrangement joins TRBV27 to TRBJ1-2; TRBD1 aligns across 7 bases. Trimming cost V 2 bases and J 0 bases; bases outside gene matches: 0. Germline CDR1 is MNHEY and CDR2 is SMNVEV (reference sequence). The CDR3 spans 14 residues. In DNA, the CDR3 is TGTGCCAGCAGTTTAAGGGGGCCTAACTATGGCTACACCTTC. Its translation: CASSLRGPNYGYTF.

This chain links TRBV4-1 with TRBJ2-1; D unresolved. This CDR3 is 15 amino acids long. CDR1 is MGHRA and CDR2 is YSYEKL in the germline V gene. Deletions cut 0 bases from V and 5 bases from J, with 11 bases between. The DNA of the CDR3 is TGCGCCAGCAGCCAAGATATGTCTGGGCACAATGAGCAGTTCTTC. Amino acid sequence: CASSQDMSGHNEQFF.

This chain uses TRBV2 with TRBJ2-7; 10 bases line up with TRBD1. The CDR3 sequence is 14 residues long. V was clipped by 6 bases and J by 7 bases; unmatched bases: 9. Germline V lookup: CDR1 SNHLY, CDR2 FYNNEI. The CDR3 DNA is TGTGCCAGCAGGGGACAGGGGAATACGAGGGAGCAGTACTTC. It is translated as CASRGQGNTREQYF.

This chain joins TRBV5-1 and TRBJ1-2; D unclear. From germline, CDR1 is SGHRS and CDR2 YFSETQ. V lost 3 bases to trimming and J lost 5 bases, with 11 bases between them. The CDR3 has 13 residues. In DNA, the CDR3 is TGCGCCAGCAGCTCTGATCGGTTATATGGCTACACCTTC. This encodes CASSSDRLYGYTF. The full variable domain, with the rest looked up from reference TRBV5-1 and TRBJ1-2, is KAGVTQTPRYLIKTRGQQVTLSCSPISGHRSVSWYQQTPGQGLQFLFEYFSETQRNKGNFPGRFSGRQFSNSRSEMNVSTLELGDSALYLCASSSDRLYGYTFGSGTRLTVV.

The chain joins TRBV11-1 to TRBJ2-1; D may be TRBD1 (6 bases). The CDR3 consists of 14 residues. V was clipped by 5 bases and J by 3 bases, with 11 bases between them. Germline assignment: CDR1 SGHAT and CDR2 FQDESV (reference sequence). CDR3 nucleotide sequence: TGTGCCAGCAGCCTACAGGGTTACTACAATGAGCAGTTCTTC. Translating it yields CASSLQGYYNEQFF.

This chain uses TRBV4-3 with TRBJ1-6, with D possibly matching TRBD1 (5 bases). This CDR3 spans 14 amino acids. V shed 0 bases and J shed 7 bases, with 7 bases lying between them. Looked up from germline, CDR1 is LGHNA and CDR2 is YSLEER. CDR3 residues: CASSQDWTNSPLHF. The CDR3 nucleotides are TGCGCCAGCAGCCAAGATTGGACAAATTCACCCCTCCACTTT.

This chain uses TRBV7-2 with TRBJ1-5; TRBD1 matches at 9 bases. This CDR3 spans 16 amino acids. Looked up from germline, CDR1 is SGHTA and CDR2 is FQGNSA. Losses at the gene ends were 5 bases for V and 6 bases for J; bases not matched to a gene: 11. This CDR3 is CASSPQGGTGRQPQHF. The CDR3 DNA follows: TGTGCCAGCAGCCCCCAGGGGGGGACAGGGCGTCAGCCCCAGCATTTT.

The rearrangement links TRBV6-5 to TRBJ2-5; possible D gene TRBD1, 6 bases. CDR3 length: 15 residues. V lost 11 bases to trimming and J lost 4 bases, with 23 bases between them. Germline V gives CDR1 MNHEY, CDR2 SVGAGI. The CDR3 nucleotides read TGTGCCGGCATCCCGACAGGCCAGGGTCTAGAGACCCAGTACTTC. It specifies CAGIPTGQGLETQYF.

The V call is TRBV7-6, the J call TRBJ2-1; 9 nucleotides agree with TRBD2. V trimming: 4 bases; J trimming: 2 bases; junction bases outside the gene matches: 3. This CDR3 has 15 amino acids. The germline V gene has CDR1 SGHVS and CDR2 FNYEAQ. The CDR3: CASSSIAGAYNEQFF. CDR3 coding DNA: TGTGCCAGCAGCTCTATAGCGGGAGCCTACAATGAGCAGTTCTTC.

V usage is TRBV4-3 and J usage is TRBJ2-2; no reliable D call. Trimming took 4 bases from V and 7 from J, leaving 7 bases between them. CDR1 and CDR2 from the germline V gene are LGHNA and YSLEER. This CDR3 region has 12 residues. CDR3 nucleotide sequence: TGCGCCAGCAGCCCACAATACGGGGAGCTGTTTTTT. This translates into CASSPQYGELFF.

CDR3 bases: TGTGCCAGCTCACCAGGGGCGGGAGGGGATGAGCAGTTCTTC. Protein sequence: CASSPGAGGDEQFF. The V and J genes are TRBV18 and TRBJ2-1; TRBD2 matches 9 bases. The CDR3 is 14 amino acids. Germline V lookup: CDR1 KGHSH, CDR2 LQKENI. J gave up 8 bases and V 2 bases, and 4 bases lay outside the gene matches.

This chain links TRBV7-9 with TRBJ1-6; a possible D gene is TRBD1 (5 bases). This CDR3 region has 15 residues. The V and J ends lost 2 bases and 5 bases respectively, with 10 bases between them. CDR1 is SEHNR, CDR2 FQNEAQ, per germline (reference sequence). The CDR3 protein is CASSLPDNNNSPLHF. CDR3 sequence (DNA): TGTGCCAGCAGCTTACCGGACAACAATAATTCACCCCTCCACTTT.

J is TRBJ2-5 and V is TRBV13; 12 bases align to TRBD1. The J segment lost 5 bases and the V segment lost 5 bases, leaving 6 bases of the junction unmatched. The length of the CDR3 is 15 residues. From germline, CDR1 is PRHDT and CDR2 FYEKMQ (reference sequence). The CDR3 nucleotides are TGTGCCAGCAGCCCGTGGGGACAGGGGGCCGAGACCCAGTACTTC. It is translated as CASSPWGQGAETQYF.